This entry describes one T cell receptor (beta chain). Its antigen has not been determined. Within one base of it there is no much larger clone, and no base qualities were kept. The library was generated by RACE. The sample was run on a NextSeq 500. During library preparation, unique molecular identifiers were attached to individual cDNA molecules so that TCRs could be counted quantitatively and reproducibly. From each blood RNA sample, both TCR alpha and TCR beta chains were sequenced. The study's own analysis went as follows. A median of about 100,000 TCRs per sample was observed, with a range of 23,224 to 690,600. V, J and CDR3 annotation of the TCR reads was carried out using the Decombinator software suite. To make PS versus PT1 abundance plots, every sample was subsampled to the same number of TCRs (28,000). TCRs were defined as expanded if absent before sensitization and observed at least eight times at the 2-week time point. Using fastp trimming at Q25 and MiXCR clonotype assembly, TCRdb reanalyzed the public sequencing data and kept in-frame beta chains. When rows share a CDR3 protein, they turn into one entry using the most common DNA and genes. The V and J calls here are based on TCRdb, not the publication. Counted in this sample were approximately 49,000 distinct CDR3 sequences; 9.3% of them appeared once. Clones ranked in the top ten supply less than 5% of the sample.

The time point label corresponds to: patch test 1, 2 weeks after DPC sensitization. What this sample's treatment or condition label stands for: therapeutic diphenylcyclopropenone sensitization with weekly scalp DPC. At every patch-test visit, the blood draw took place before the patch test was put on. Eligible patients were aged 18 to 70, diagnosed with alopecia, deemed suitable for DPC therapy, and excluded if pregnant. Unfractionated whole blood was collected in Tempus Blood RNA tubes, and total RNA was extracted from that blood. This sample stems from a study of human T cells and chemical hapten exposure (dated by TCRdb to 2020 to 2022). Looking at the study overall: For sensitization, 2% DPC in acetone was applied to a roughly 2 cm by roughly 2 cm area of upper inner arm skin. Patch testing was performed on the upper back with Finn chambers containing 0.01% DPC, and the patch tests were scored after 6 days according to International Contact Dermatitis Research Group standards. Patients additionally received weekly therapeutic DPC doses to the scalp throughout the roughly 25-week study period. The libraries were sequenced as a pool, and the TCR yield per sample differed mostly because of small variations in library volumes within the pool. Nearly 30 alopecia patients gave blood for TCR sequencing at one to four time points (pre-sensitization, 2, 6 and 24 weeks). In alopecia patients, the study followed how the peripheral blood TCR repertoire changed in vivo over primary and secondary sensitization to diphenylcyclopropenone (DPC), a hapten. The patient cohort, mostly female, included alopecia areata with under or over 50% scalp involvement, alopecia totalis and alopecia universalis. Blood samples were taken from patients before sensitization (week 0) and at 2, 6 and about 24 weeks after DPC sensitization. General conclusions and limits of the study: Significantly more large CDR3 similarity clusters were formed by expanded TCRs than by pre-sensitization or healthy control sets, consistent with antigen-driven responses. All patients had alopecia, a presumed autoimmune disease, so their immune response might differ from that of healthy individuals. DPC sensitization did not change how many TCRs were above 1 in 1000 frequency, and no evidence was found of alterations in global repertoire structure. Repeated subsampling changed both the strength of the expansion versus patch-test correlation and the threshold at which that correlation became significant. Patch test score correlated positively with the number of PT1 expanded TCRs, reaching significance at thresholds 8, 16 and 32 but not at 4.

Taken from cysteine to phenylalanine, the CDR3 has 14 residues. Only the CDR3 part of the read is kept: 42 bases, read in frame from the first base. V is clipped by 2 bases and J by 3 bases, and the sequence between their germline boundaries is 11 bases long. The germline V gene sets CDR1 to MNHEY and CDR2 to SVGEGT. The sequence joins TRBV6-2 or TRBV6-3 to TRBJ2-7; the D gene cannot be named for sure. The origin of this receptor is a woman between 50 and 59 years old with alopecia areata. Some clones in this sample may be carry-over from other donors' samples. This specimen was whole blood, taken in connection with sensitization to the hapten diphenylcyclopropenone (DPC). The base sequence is TGTGCCAGCAGTTACATGGACCCGATCTACGAGCAGTACTTC. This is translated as CASSYMDPIYEQYF.